These T cell receptor beta chains were read from a single sample in a study of T cell changes during pregnancy in multiple sclerosis. This table comes from immunoSEQ multiplex PCR, and its TCRdb copy is limited to in-frame clones, with some not included. The sample yields tens of thousands of clones, roughly 91% seen once. The starting material was peripheral blood, obtained in the third trimester of pregnancy. The origin of the receptors is a female donor in good health, enrolled as a control in a pregnancy study. Each CDR3 is given with its conserved first and last residue. The D gene is left open where the match is weak. Not all rows give a size; the values are once, few, many and, for expanded clones, a class.

CDR3 length: 22
V gene: TRBV14
J gene: TRBJ2-3
D gene: TRBD2
clone size: .
CDR3 protein: CASSQVPRPASGSLGSTDTQYF
CDR3 DNA: TGTGCCAGCAGCCAAGTTCCCCGGCCGGCTAGCGGGAGTTTGGGGTCAACAGATACGCAGTATTTT

CDR3 length: 15
V gene: TRBV6-4
J gene: TRBJ2-3
D gene: .
clone size: .
CDR3 protein: CASSAGRRLRDTQYF
CDR3 DNA: TGTGCCAGCAGTGCCGGCCGGCGACTTAGAGATACGCAGTATTTT

CDR3 length: 13
V gene: TRBV7-2
J gene: TRBJ1-3
D gene: .
clone size: .
CDR3 protein: CASSGRQRNTIYF
CDR3 DNA: TGTGCCAGCAGCGGCCGACAGAGAAACACCATATATTTT

CDR3 length: 14
V gene: TRBV6-5
J gene: TRBJ1-6
D gene: TRBD1
clone size: .
CDR3 protein: CASRMGQRHSPLHF
CDR3 DNA: TGTGCCAGCAGAATGGGACAGCGTCATTCACCCCTCCACTTT

CDR3 length: 14
V gene: TRBV5-1
J gene: TRBJ2-6
D gene: .
clone size: .
CDR3 protein: CASSLGQTINVLTF
CDR3 DNA: TGCGCCAGCAGCTTAGGACAGACCATCAACGTCCTGACTTTC

CDR3 length: 15
V gene: TRBV15
J gene: TRBJ2-3
D gene: TRBD1
clone size: once
CDR3 protein: CATSRDGTGANTQYF
CDR3 DNA: TGTGCCACCAGCAGAGATGGGACAGGGGCAAATACGCAGTATTTT

CDR3 length: 15
V gene: TRBV19
J gene: TRBJ2-3
D gene: TRBD2
clone size: .
CDR3 protein: CASRGTSGRPDTQYF
CDR3 DNA: TGTGCCAGTAGGGGGACTAGCGGGAGACCCGATACGCAGTATTTT

CDR3 length: 11
V gene: TRBV2
J gene: TRBJ2-7
D gene: .
clone size: .
CDR3 protein: CASSGYTEQYF
CDR3 DNA: TGTGCCAGCAGTGGGTACACCGAGCAGTACTTC

CDR3 length: 18
V gene: TRBV4-3
J gene: TRBJ1-6
D gene: .
clone size: .
CDR3 protein: CASSLQAFSSDDNSPLHF
CDR3 DNA: TGCGCCAGCAGCCTCCAAGCGTTTAGTAGCGATGATAATTCACCCCTCCACTTT

CDR3 length: 15
V gene: TRBV28
J gene: TRBJ1-5
D gene: TRBD1
clone size: .
CDR3 protein: CASSSGQASNQPQHF
CDR3 DNA: TGTGCCAGCAGCTCCGGACAGGCGAGCAATCAGCCCCAGCATTTT

CDR3 length: 13
V gene: TRBV11-1
J gene: TRBJ1-4
D gene: .
clone size: .
CDR3 protein: CASSLRDNEKLFF
CDR3 DNA: TGTGCCAGCAGCTTACGGGATAATGAAAAACTGTTTTTT

CDR3 length: 15
V gene: TRBV7-9
J gene: TRBJ1-3
D gene: TRBD1
clone size: .
CDR3 protein: CASSRVSIGQGPEEF
CDR3 DNA: TGTGCCAGCAGCCGAGTATCTATCGGACAGGGGCCCGAGGAATTT

CDR3 length: 14
V gene: TRBV25-1
J gene: TRBJ1-5
D gene: .
clone size: .
CDR3 protein: CASSEVGRGQPQHF
CDR3 DNA: TGTGCCAGCAGTGAAGTGGGTAGGGGGCAGCCCCAGCATTTT

CDR3 length: 15
V gene: TRBV19
J gene: TRBJ1-2
D gene: .
clone size: .
CDR3 protein: CASTPPPRFGEGYTF
CDR3 DNA: .

CDR3 length: 17
V gene: TRBV4-3
J gene: TRBJ2-5
D gene: TRBD2
clone size: .
CDR3 protein: CASSQGAGLAGVGTQYF
CDR3 DNA: TGCGCCAGCAGCCAAGGAGCGGGACTAGCGGGAGTCGGGACCCAGTACTTC

CDR3 length: 12
V gene: TRBV19
J gene: TRBJ1-4
D gene: TRBD1
clone size: .
CDR3 protein: CASRDRGEKLFF
CDR3 DNA: TGTGCCAGTCGTGACAGGGGCGAAAAACTGTTTTTT

CDR3 length: 14
V gene: TRBV30
J gene: TRBJ1-1
D gene: TRBD1
clone size: few
CDR3 protein: CAWSGGTGIVEAFF
CDR3 DNA: TGTGCCTGGAGTGGTGGGACAGGGATTGTTGAAGCTTTCTTT

CDR3 length: 15
V gene: TRBV2
J gene: TRBJ2-7
D gene: .
clone size: .
CDR3 protein: CASNPGLLKPYEQYF
CDR3 DNA: TGTGCCAGCAACCCAGGACTTCTAAAACCCTACGAGCAGTACTTC

CDR3 length: 17
V gene: TRBV21-1
J gene: TRBJ2-7
D gene: .
clone size: .
CDR3 protein: CASSPTGLAGVLYEQYF
CDR3 DNA: TGTGCCAGCAGCCCGACGGGACTAGCGGGAGTACTCTACGAGCAGTACTTC

CDR3 length: 15
V gene: TRBV4-1
J gene: TRBJ2-7
D gene: TRBD2
clone size: .
CDR3 protein: CASSQVAGGSYEQYF
CDR3 DNA: TGCGCCAGCAGCCAAGTAGCGGGGGGGTCCTACGAGCAGTACTTC

CDR3 length: 18
V gene: TRBV28
J gene: TRBJ2-7
D gene: TRBD1
clone size: once
CDR3 protein: CASSSLPKTGWTNYEQYF
CDR3 DNA: TGTGCCAGCAGTTCCCTCCCCAAGACAGGGTGGACGAACTACGAGCAGTACTTC

CDR3 length: 16
V gene: TRBV7-2
J gene: TRBJ1-1
D gene: .
clone size: .
CDR3 protein: CASSLRPGHTNTEAFF
CDR3 DNA: TGTGCCAGCAGCTTACGGCCAGGACATACGAACACTGAAGCTTTCTTT

CDR3 length: 16
V gene: TRBV28
J gene: TRBJ1-1
D gene: .
clone size: .
CDR3 protein: CASSLSTRGPNTEAFF
CDR3 DNA: TGTGCCAGCAGTCTCTCAACTCGTGGGCCTAACACTGAAGCTTTCTTT

CDR3 length: 13
V gene: TRBV5-1
J gene: TRBJ2-1
D gene: TRBD2
clone size: .
CDR3 protein: CAASATSGNEQFF
CDR3 DNA: TGCGCCGCGTCGGCGACTAGCGGGAATGAGCAGTTCTTC

CDR3 length: 16
V gene: TRBV7-9
J gene: TRBJ2-1
D gene: .
clone size: .
CDR3 protein: CASSHTSSRRGNEQFF
CDR3 DNA: TGTGCCAGCAGCCACACCTCCAGCCGAAGGGGGAATGAGCAGTTCTTC

CDR3 length: 14
V gene: TRBV7-6
J gene: TRBJ1-1
D gene: .
clone size: .
CDR3 protein: CASLPAGRGTEAFF
CDR3 DNA: TGTGCCAGCCTACCTGCAGGGCGTGGCACTGAAGCTTTCTTT

CDR3 length: 17
V gene: TRBV18
J gene: TRBJ2-3
D gene: .
clone size: .
CDR3 protein: CASSPYGPGSVADTQYF
CDR3 DNA: TGTGCCAGCTCACCTTATGGGCCGGGGAGTGTGGCAGATACGCAGTATTTT

CDR3 length: 16
V gene: TRBV11-2
J gene: TRBJ2-3
D gene: TRBD2
clone size: .
CDR3 protein: CASSYISGGASDTQYF
CDR3 DNA: TGTGCCAGCAGCTACATTAGCGGGGGGGCCTCAGATACGCAGTATTTT

CDR3 length: 13
V gene: TRBV28
J gene: TRBJ1-2
D gene: .
clone size: few
CDR3 protein: CASSFGGDYGYTF
CDR3 DNA: TGTGCCAGCAGTTTTGGGGGGGACTATGGCTACACCTTC

CDR3 length: 18
V gene: TRBV5-1
J gene: TRBJ1-2
D gene: TRBD1
clone size: .
CDR3 protein: CASSLSGTGADPVYGYTF
CDR3 DNA: TGCGCCAGCAGCTTGTCCGGGACAGGGGCCGATCCCGTCTATGGCTACACCTTC

CDR3 length: 17
V gene: TRBV7-9
J gene: TRBJ1-6
D gene: TRBD1
clone size: .
CDR3 protein: CASSPEWDRDMDSPLHF
CDR3 DNA: TGTGCCAGCAGCCCAGAATGGGACAGGGATATGGATTCACCCCTCCACTTT

CDR3 length: 12
V gene: TRBV2
J gene: TRBJ2-3
D gene: .
clone size: once
CDR3 protein: CASSATSDTQYF
CDR3 DNA: TGTGCCAGCAGTGCGACTAGTGATACGCAGTATTTT

CDR3 length: 12
V gene: TRBV30
J gene: TRBJ1-2
D gene: TRBD1
clone size: .
CDR3 protein: CAWHQTGLGYTF
CDR3 DNA: TGTGCCTGGCACCAGACAGGGCTCGGCTACACCTTC

CDR3 length: 15
V gene: TRBV9
J gene: TRBJ2-1
D gene: TRBD2
clone size: .
CDR3 protein: CASRAKAGAYNEQFF
CDR3 DNA: TGTGCCAGCCGGGCGAAAGCGGGGGCGTACAATGAGCAGTTCTTC

CDR3 length: 16
V gene: TRBV6-4
J gene: TRBJ2-6
D gene: .
clone size: few
CDR3 protein: CASSEAGFSGANVLTF
CDR3 DNA: TGTGCCAGCAGTGAGGCGGGTTTCTCTGGGGCCAACGTCCTGACTTTC